This TCR beta chain was profiled in a study of blood T cell repertoires in COVID-19. V lost 4 bases to trimming and J lost 1 base, with 12 bases between them. CDR3 length: 15 amino acids. Germline V lookup: CDR1 KGHDR, CDR2 SFDVKD. Per the study methods: Reference gene primer amplification gave nucleated cell count estimates. TCRdb's table, derived via immunoSEQ multiplex PCR, lists solely in-frame clones and lacks some. V, J and clone size were drawn from that table, and D and trimming were deduced from the DNA. The table records about 83,000 clones, roughly 87% of them present only once. Material: peripheral blood. This chain joins TRBV24-1 and TRBJ2-5; tentative D call: TRBD1 (5 bases). The receptor's source is a woman in her forties or fifties with active or convalescent COVID-19. CDR3 region: CATSDPDRFQETQYF. The CDR3 nucleotides read TGTGCCACCAGTGACCCAGACAGATTCCAAGAGACCCAGTACTTC.